Included here is one T cell receptor (beta chain) sequence, with context. Its antigen remains unknown. CDR1 MDHEN and CDR2 SYDVKM come from the germline V gene. Trimming removed 6 bases at V and 6 bases at J, with 11 bases between. This CDR3 contains 12 residues. These data are taken from a study of shared clonotypes between healthy human individuals. On the study more broadly: The study drew on two women and three men aged 18 to 49 as donors. Study observations and caveats: Relative to memory subsets, naive subsets generally showed larger estimated richness. The small donor group covered limited genetic and exposure diversity.

CD4+ cell separation produced CD45RA+ naive and CD45RA-negative memory subsets. Repertoires were generated with immunoSEQ multiplex PCR, while TCRdb's copy carries only in-frame clones and drops some. The repertoire holds about 2 million clones, with about 95% as singletons. This TCR derives from a man between 18 and 35 years old in good health. V and J are TRBV28 and TRBJ1-1; D unresolved. The sample comprised naive CD4+ T cells sorted from blood. Subset denoted: CD45RA+ positively selected. The CDR3 here is CASSPRPAEAFF. As DNA, the CDR3 is TGTGCCAGCAGCCCAAGACCCGCTGAAGCTTTCTTT.